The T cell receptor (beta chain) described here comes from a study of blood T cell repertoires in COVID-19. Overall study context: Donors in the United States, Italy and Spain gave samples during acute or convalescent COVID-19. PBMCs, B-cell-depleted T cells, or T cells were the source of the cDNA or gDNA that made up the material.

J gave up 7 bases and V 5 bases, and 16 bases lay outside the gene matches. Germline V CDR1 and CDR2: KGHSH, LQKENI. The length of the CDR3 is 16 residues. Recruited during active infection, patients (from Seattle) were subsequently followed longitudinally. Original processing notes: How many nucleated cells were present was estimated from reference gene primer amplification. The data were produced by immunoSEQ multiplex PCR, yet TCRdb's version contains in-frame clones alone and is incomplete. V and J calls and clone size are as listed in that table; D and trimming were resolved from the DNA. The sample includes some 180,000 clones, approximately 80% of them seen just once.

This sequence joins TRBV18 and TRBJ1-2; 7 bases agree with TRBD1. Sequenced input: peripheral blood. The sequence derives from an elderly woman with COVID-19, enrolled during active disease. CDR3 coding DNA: TGTGCCAGCTCAGTCGGGACAGCGAGTTTGGCTATTGGCTACACCTTC. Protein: CASSVGTASLAIGYTF.